These 11 T cell receptor beta chains were sequenced from one sample in a study of cytomegalovirus exposure and HLA in healthy donors. Primers: 60 Vbeta forward and 13 Jbeta reverse. Sequenced by immunoSEQ multiplex PCR; TCRdb stores in-frame clones only, minus some. The sample contains 200,000 to 250,000 clones, 75% to 85% of which appear only once. The material sequenced was PBMCs. The receptors were sampled from a woman between 55 and 75 years old in good health and CMV-seropositive.

The rearrangement uses TRBV5-4 and TRBJ2-5; 8 bases are shared with TRBD1. The V gene's germline CDR1 is SGHNT and CDR2 YYREEE (reference sequence). J gave up 3 bases and V 4 bases, and 5 bases lay outside the gene matches. There are 14 residues in the CDR3. Here the CDR3 reads CASSRDRGKETQYF. The CDR3 DNA follows: TGTGCCAGCAGCCGTGACAGGGGAAAAGAGACCCAGTACTTC.

The chain couples TRBV4-1 to TRBJ2-1; possible D gene TRBD2, 6 bases. Germline-derived CDR1 and CDR2 are MGHRA and YSYEKL. CDR3 size: 15 residues. Trimming cost V 0 bases and J 6 bases, with 12 bases left between them. CDR3 sequence (DNA): TGCGCCAGCAGCCAAGATTGGGGAGGCTTCAATGAGCAGTTCTTC. It codes for CASSQDWGGFNEQFF.

The V call is TRBV13, the J call TRBJ2-7, with TRBD2 matching 9 bases. V lost 8 bases, J lost 1 base, and 9 bases stayed unmatched. The CDR3 is 15 residues long. The germline gives CDR1 PRHDT, CDR2 FYEKMQ (reference sequence). This CDR3 reads CASQVAGAGSYEQYF. The CDR3 DNA reads TGTGCCAGCCAGGTAGCGGGAGCTGGTTCCTACGAGCAGTACTTC.

V usage is TRBV6-5 and J usage is TRBJ2-2; D might be TRBD2 (5 bases). Germline loops: CDR1 MNHEY, CDR2 SVGAGI. The CDR3 is 13 amino acids. The ends were cut back, 8 bases at V and 5 bases at J, with 12 bases in the middle. CDR3 coding DNA: TGTGCCAGCCAAGTTCCGGGGACCGGGGAGCTGTTTTTT. Its protein is CASQVPGTGELFF.

The chain uses TRBV29-1 and TRBJ1-3; D might be TRBD1 (5 bases). This CDR3 is 13 amino acids long. Deletions cut 2 bases from V and 3 bases from J, with 8 bases between. The germline gives CDR1 SQVTM, CDR2 ANQGSEA. The CDR3 DNA follows: TGCAGCGTTGAAAGGGGCGATGGAAACACCATATATTTT. Its protein product is CSVERGDGNTIYF.

The chain is built from TRBV20-1 and TRBJ2-1; D ambiguous. The CDR3 sequence is 11 residues long. V was shortened by 3 bases and J by 15 bases, with 15 bases between the two germline ends. CDR1 and CDR2 from the germline V gene are DFQATT and SNEGSKA (reference sequence). This CDR3 reads CSASLLDFWFF. DNA for the CDR3: TGCAGTGCTAGTCTCCTAGATTTTTGGTTCTTC.

The chain recombines TRBV2 with TRBJ2-1; 11 bases match TRBD2. Trimming took 7 bases from V and 14 from J; bases not matched to a gene: 10. From germline, CDR1 is SNHLY and CDR2 FYNNEI. This CDR3 has 13 amino acids. Written as DNA, the CDR3 is TGTGCCAGCATAAGTACCCTAGCGGGAGGCAAGTTCTTC. It is translated as CASISTLAGGKFF.

The rearrangement links TRBV2 to TRBJ2-7; 7 bases match TRBD1. Germline V gene sequence: CDR1 SNHLY, CDR2 FYNNEI. CDR3 length equals 13 residues. V was pared by 6 bases and J by 0 bases, with 2 bases of the junction left unmatched. In DNA form, the CDR3 reads TGTGCCAGCAGGACAGGGAGCTCCTACGAGCAGTACTTC. It translates to CASRTGSSYEQYF.

This clone was found once. The chain couples TRBV6-5 to TRBJ2-5; D perhaps matches TRBD2 (5 bases). The J call is in doubt because the DNA end fits TRBJ2-7 better. The CDR3 loop spans 15 amino acids. The V gene's germline CDR1 is MNHEY and CDR2 SVGAGI. The CDR3, as DNA: TGTGCCAGCAGTTACTCGATAGCGCGCTCCTACGAGCAGTACTTC. It translates to CASSYSIARSYEQYF.

The rearrangement uses TRBV28 and TRBJ2-5, with a possible D match to TRBD2 (6 bases). Germline V gene sequence: CDR1 MDHEN, CDR2 SYDVKM. Trimming took 0 bases from V and 1 from J, leaving 12 bases between them. The CDR3 consists of 16 residues. The CDR3: CASSLWAGRIQETQYF. The DNA of the CDR3 is TGTGCCAGCAGTTTATGGGCGGGACGGATCCAAGAGACCCAGTACTTC.

A word on this clone: The junction and the germline gene differ at one end; a read error may be behind it. The chain joins TRBV7-9 to TRBJ1-1; D may be TRBD1 (5 bases). This CDR3 region has 16 residues. CDR1 SEHNR and CDR2 FQNEAQ come from the germline V gene (reference sequence). CDR3 bases: TGTTCCAGCAGCTTAGTTCAGGGAAAGAGGAACACTGAAGCTTTCTTT. Residues: CSSSLVQGKRNTEAFF. The whole variable domain, remainder taken from reference TRBV7-9 and TRBJ1-1, is DTGVSQNPRHKITKRGQNVTFRCDPISEHNRLYWYRQTLGQGPEFLTYFQNEAQLEKSRLLSDRFSAERPKGSFSTLEIQRTEQGDSAMYLCSSSLVQGKRNTEAFFGQGTRLTVV.